This entry lists 3 T cell receptor beta chains sequenced from one sample in a study of control samples from healthy donors and cancer patients (dated by TCRdb to the early 2020s). Receptor amplification or capture employed the immunoSEQ multiplex PCR assay. The source is immuneACCESS, and TCRdb retained only in-frame sequences with V and J called. Part of the clones is not carried over; for the studies checked, unresolved V genes explain less than half of this, and the remainder is unexplained. The sample table lists around 68,000 clones, around four fifths of them with a count of one. The ten largest clones take up 2.9% of the sample. The sequenced sample was PBMCs. The origin of the receptors is a woman aged 45 to 65 with lung cancer.

The chain employs TRBV27 and TRBJ1-5, with TRBD1 matching over 9 bases. Per the germline V gene, CDR1 is MNHEY and CDR2 is SMNVEV (reference sequence). J lost 7 bases, V lost 3 bases, and 4 bases had no gene match. The CDR3 has 14 amino acids. In DNA, the CDR3 is TGTGCCAGCAGTTTCCTTGGACAGGGGCAGCCCCAGCATTTT. Protein product: CASSFLGQGQPQHF.

This chain links TRBV4-3 with TRBJ1-2; D uncertain. The CDR3 runs 15 residues. Germline loops: CDR1 LGHNA, CDR2 YSLEER. V lost 1 base and J 6 bases, leaving 15 bases between the germline ends. CDR3 in amino acids: CASSQVWWRRDGYTF. The CDR3 DNA is TGCGCCAGCAGCCAAGTATGGTGGAGAAGGGATGGCTACACCTTC.

The genes are TRBV4-1 and TRBJ1-5; TRBD1 agrees at 10 bases. J gave up 9 bases and V 4 bases, and 6 bases lay outside the gene matches. CDR3 length: 14 amino acids. Germline V gene data show CDR1 as MGHRA and CDR2 as YSYEKL. In nucleotides, the CDR3 is TGCGCCAGCAGCCTTGGACAGGGGGTCGGGCCCCAGCATTTT. It codes for CASSLGQGVGPQHF.